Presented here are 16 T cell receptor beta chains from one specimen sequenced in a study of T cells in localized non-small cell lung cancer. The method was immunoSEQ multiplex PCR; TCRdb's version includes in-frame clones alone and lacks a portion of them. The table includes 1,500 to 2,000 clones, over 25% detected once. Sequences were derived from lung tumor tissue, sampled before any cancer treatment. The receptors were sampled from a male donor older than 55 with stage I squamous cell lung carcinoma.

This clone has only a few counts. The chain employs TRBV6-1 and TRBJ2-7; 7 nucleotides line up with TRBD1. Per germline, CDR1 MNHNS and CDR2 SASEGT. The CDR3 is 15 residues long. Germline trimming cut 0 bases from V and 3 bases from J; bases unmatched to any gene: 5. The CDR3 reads CASSEAETGNYEQYF. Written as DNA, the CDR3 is TGTGCCAGCAGTGAAGCGGAGACAGGGAACTACGAGCAGTACTTC.

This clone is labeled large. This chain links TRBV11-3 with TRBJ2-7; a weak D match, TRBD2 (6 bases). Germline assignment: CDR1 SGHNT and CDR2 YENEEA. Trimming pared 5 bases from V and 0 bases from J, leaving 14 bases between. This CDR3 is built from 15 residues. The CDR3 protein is CASSRGDGSSYEQYF. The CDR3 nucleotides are TGTGCCAGCAGCCGCGGAGACGGGAGCTCCTACGAGCAGTACTTC.

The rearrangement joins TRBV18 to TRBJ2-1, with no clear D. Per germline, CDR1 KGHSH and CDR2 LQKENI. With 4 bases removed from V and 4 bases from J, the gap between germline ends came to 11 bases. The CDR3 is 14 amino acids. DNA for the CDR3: TGTGCCAGCTCACGGCTCGAATCGTACAATGAGCAGTTCTTC. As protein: CASSRLESYNEQFF.

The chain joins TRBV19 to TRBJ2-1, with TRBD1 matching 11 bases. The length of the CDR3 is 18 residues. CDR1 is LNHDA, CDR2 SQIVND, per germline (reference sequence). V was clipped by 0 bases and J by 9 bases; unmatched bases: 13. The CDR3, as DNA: TGTGCCAGTAGTATAGATCTATTGGGGACAGGGGGAAAGACTGAGCAGTTCTTC. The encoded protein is CASSIDLLGTGGKTEQFF.

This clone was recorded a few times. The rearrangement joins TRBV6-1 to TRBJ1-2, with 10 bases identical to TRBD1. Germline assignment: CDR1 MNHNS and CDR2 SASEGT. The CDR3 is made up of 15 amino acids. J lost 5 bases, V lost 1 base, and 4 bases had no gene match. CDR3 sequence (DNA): TGTGCCAGCAGTGAAGGGAGGGGACAGGGGTATGGCTACACCTTC. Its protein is CASSEGRGQGYGYTF.

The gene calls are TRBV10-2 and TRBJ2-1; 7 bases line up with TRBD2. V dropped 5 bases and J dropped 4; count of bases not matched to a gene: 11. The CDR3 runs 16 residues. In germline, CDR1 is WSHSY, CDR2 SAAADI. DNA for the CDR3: TGCGCCAGCAGTAATAGACTAGCCCCGATTTACAATGAGCAGTTCTTC. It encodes CASSNRLAPIYNEQFF.

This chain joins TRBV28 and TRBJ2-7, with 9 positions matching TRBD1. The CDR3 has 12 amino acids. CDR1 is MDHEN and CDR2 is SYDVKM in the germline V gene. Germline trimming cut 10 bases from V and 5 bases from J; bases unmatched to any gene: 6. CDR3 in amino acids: CATGDRAHEQYF. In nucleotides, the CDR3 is TGTGCCACGGGGGACAGGGCCCACGAGCAGTACTTC.

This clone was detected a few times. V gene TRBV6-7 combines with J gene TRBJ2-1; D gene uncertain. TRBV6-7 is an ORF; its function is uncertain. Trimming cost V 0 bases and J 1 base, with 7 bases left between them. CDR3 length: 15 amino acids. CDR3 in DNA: TGTGCCAGCAGTTACTCTGCTGTATCCTACAATGAGCAGTTCTTC. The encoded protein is CASSYSAVSYNEQFF.

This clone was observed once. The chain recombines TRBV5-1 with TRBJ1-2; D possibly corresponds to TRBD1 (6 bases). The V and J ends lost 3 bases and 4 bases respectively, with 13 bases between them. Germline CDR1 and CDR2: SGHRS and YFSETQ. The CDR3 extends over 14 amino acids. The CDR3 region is CASSSRQGPYGYTF. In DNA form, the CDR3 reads TGCGCCAGCAGCTCGAGGCAGGGGCCCTATGGCTACACCTTC.

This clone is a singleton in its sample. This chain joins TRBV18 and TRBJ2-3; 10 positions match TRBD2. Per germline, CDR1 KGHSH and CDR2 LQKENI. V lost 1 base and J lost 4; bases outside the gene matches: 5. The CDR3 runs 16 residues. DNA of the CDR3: TGTGCCAGCTCACCACAGAGCGGGGGGGCCGCAGATACGCAGTATTTT. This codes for CASSPQSGGAADTQYF.

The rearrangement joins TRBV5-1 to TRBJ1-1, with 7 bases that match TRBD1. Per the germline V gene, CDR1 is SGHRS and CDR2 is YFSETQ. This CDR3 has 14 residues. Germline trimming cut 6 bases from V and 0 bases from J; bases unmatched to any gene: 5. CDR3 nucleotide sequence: TGCGCCAGCAACAAGGACAGGATGAACACTGAAGCTTTCTTT. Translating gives CASNKDRMNTEAFF.

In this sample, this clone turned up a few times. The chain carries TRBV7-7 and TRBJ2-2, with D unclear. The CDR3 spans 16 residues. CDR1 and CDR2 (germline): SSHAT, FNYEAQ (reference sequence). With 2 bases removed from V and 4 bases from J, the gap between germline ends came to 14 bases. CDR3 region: CASSLIGHEGTGELFF. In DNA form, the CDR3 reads TGTGCCAGCAGCTTAATTGGGCACGAAGGCACCGGGGAGCTGTTTTTT.

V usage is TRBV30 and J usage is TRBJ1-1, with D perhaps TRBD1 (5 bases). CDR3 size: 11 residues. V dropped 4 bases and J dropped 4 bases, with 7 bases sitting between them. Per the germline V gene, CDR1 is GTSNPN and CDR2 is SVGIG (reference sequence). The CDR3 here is CAWNRGTEAFF. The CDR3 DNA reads TGTGCCTGGAATAGGGGCACTGAAGCTTTCTTT.

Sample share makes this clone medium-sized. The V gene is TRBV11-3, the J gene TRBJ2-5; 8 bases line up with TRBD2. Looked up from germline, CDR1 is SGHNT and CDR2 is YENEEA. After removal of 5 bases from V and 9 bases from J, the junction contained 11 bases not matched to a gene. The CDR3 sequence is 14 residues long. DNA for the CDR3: TGTGCCAGCAGCCCGGGGGGGAAGCCAGGGTCCCAGTACTTC. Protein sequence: CASSPGGKPGSQYF. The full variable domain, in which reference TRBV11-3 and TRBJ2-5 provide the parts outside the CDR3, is EAGVVQSPRYKIIEKKQPVAFWCNPISGHNTLYWYLQNLGQGPELLIRYENEEAVDDSQLPKDRFSAERLKGVDSTLKIQPAELGDSAVYLCASSPGGKPGSQYFGPGTRLLVL.

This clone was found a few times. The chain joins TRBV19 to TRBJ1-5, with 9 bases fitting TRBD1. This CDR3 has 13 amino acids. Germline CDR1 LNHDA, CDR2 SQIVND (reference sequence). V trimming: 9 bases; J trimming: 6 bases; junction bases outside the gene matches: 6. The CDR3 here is CASKQGAGQPQHF. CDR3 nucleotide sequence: TGTGCCAGCAAACAGGGGGCAGGTCAGCCCCAGCATTTT. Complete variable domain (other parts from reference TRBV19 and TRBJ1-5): DGGITQSPKYLFRKEGQNVTLSCEQNLNHDAMYWYRQDPGQGLRLIYYSQIVNDFQKGDIAEGYSVSREKKESFPLTVTSAQKNPTAFYLCASKQGAGQPQHFGDGTRLSIL.

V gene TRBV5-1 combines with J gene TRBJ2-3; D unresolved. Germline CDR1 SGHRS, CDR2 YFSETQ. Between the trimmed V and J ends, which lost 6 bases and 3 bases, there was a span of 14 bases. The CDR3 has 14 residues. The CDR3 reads CASNIAQGTDTQYF. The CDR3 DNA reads TGCGCCAGCAACATCGCCCAAGGGACAGATACGCAGTATTTT.